This T cell receptor beta chain is from a study of cytomegalovirus exposure and HLA in healthy donors. Overall study findings and caveats: Some V segments, TRBV6-2 and TRBV6-3 among them, were indistinguishable and were therefore excluded.

Regarding this clone: Its target is not known.

Donors showed nominal health when sampled, although they likely had unrecorded immune exposures. PCR employed 60 Vbeta and 13 Jbeta primers. In the authors' methods: Tens of millions of unique TCR beta chains, 9 million to 14 million shared, were counted in a later analysis. Profiled with immunoSEQ multiplex PCR; TCRdb holds only in-frame clones, not every one. The DNA was the basis for D and trimming; V, J and clone size are from that table. The sample records 130,000 to 150,000 clones, 75% to 80% being singletons. CDR1 and CDR2 from the germline V gene are SQVTM and ANQGSEA. The CDR3 length is 12 residues. Between the trimmed V and J ends, which lost 5 bases and 2 bases, there was a span of 7 bases.

The clonotype was recovered from a woman aged 18-29 years in good health and CMV-seropositive. The specimen was PBMCs. The V gene is TRBV29-1, the J gene TRBJ1-5; D is perhaps TRBD1 (5 bases). CDR3 protein: CSVLQGNQPQHF. For the CDR3, the DNA is TGCAGCGTTCTACAGGGCAATCAGCCCCAGCATTTT.